The source of this TCR beta chain is a study of control samples from healthy donors and cancer patients. Libraries were prepared by immunoSEQ multiplex PCR; TCRdb keeps only in-frame clonotypes and omits some of them. Found here are about 130,000 clones, around 92% of them singletons; the top ten hold just under 0.6%. Sequencing input: PBMCs. The receptor was derived from a man older than 75 with head and neck cancer.

The CDR3 nucleotides are TGTGCCAGCAGTTTAGAGGGACAGGGGTTAAATGGCTACACCTTC. Protein: CASSLEGQGLNGYTF. The V and J genes are TRBV28 and TRBJ1-2; TRBD1 agrees at 10 bases. The J segment lost 6 bases and the V segment lost 2 bases, leaving 6 bases of the junction unmatched. This CDR3 has 15 amino acids. Germline CDR1 is MDHEN and CDR2 is SYDVKM.